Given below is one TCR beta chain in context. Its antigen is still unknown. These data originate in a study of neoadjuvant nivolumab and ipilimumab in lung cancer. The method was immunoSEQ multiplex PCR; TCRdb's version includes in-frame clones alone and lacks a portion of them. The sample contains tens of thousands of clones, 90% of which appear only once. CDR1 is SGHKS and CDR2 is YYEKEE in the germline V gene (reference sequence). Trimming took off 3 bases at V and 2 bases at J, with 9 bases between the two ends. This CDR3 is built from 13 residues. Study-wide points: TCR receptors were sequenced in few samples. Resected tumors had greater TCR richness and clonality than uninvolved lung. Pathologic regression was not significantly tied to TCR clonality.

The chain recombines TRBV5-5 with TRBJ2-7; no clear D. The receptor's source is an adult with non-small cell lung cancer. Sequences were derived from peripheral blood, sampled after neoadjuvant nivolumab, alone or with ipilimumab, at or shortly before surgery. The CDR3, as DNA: TGTGCCAGCAGCTCCGCTCTTACCTACGAGCAGTACTTC. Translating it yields CASSSALTYEQYF.